Shown below are 25 T cell receptor beta chains from a single sample sequenced in a study of identical twins. From the 5' RACE reads, TCRdb called clonotypes with MiXCR, one entry per CDR3 protein. The top ten clones hold less than 15% of a sample with under 900,000 distinct CDR3 sequences, 18% of them seen once. These data were likewise used in another study, on T cells expressing NK-cell markers.

The sequenced sample consisted of PBMCs. These receptors were taken from a woman under 30 in good health.

This clonotype was counted between two and nine times. This chain connects TRBV7-9 to TRBJ2-2; D remains unclear. Trimming removed 5 bases from V and 4 bases from J, with 11 bases in between. The germline V gene encodes CDR1 SEHNR and CDR2 FQNEAQ (reference sequence). The CDR3 has 14 residues. The CDR3 is CASSHPRSTGELFF. The CDR3, as DNA: TGTGCCAGCAGCCACCCTAGGTCCACCGGGGAGCTGTTTTTT.

This clonotype came up a few times. J is TRBJ2-7 and V is TRBV29-1, with no clear D. The germline V and J ends were trimmed by 7 bases and 3 bases, with 13 bases remaining between them. This CDR3 contains 12 residues. Germline CDR1 is SQVTM and CDR2 is ANQGSEA. The CDR3 loop reads CSAGFHDYEQYF. CDR3 DNA sequence: TGCAGCGCTGGTTTTCATGACTACGAGCAGTACTTC.

The chain uses TRBV5-1 and TRBJ2-3; D gene uncertain. Germline V gives CDR1 SGHRS, CDR2 YFSETQ. Trimming left V 0 bases short and J 2 bases short, with 4 bases between. CDR3 size: 13 residues. In nucleotides, the CDR3 is TGCGCCAGCAGCTTGGATAACACAGATACGCAGTATTTT. Residues: CASSLDNTDTQYF.

The chain employs TRBV6-1 and TRBJ2-3; 7 nucleotides agree with TRBD2. J gave up 3 bases and V 8 bases, and 8 bases lay outside the gene matches. The CDR3 has 14 residues. Germline V gene lookup returns CDR1 MNHNS and CDR2 SASEGT. DNA for the CDR3: TGTGCCAGCCATTCAGGGAGGGGAACAGATACGCAGTATTTT. Translation: CASHSGRGTDTQYF.

This clonotype was observed a few times. The rearrangement links TRBV7-2 to TRBJ2-7, with TRBD1 as a possible D gene (5 bases). The CDR3 covers 15 residues. Trimming took off 1 base at V and 1 base at J, with 11 bases between the two ends. The germline V gene encodes CDR1 SGHTA and CDR2 FQGNSA. CDR3 coding DNA: TGTGCCAGCAGCTTAGGCTCAGGGAAATCCTACGAGCAGTACTTC. Protein: CASSLGSGKSYEQYF. Combining the CDR3 with reference TRBV7-2 and TRBJ2-7 gives the whole variable domain GAGVSQSPSNKVTEKGKDVELRCDPISGHTALYWYRQSLGQGLEFLIYFQGNSAPDKSGLPSDRFSAERTGGSVSTLTIQRTQQEDSAVYLCASSLGSGKSYEQYFGPGTRLTVT.

V and J are TRBV20-1 and TRBJ2-7; the match to TRBD2 covers 7 bases. V trimming: 6 bases; J trimming: 1 base; junction bases outside the gene matches: 15. CDR1 and CDR2 (germline): DFQATT, SNEGSKA (reference sequence). This CDR3 has 16 residues. CDR3 bases: TGCAGTGCCTTCTCCCTAGCGGTTCCCGGTTCCTACGAGCAGTACTTC. Its protein is CSAFSLAVPGSYEQYF.

V and J are TRBV6-6 and TRBJ1-5; possible D gene TRBD1, 6 bases. Trimming cost V 10 bases and J 4 bases, with 11 bases left between them. The CDR3 has 12 amino acids. Per the germline V gene, CDR1 is MNHNY and CDR2 is SVGAGI (reference sequence). This CDR3 is CATEQGNQPQHF. The DNA for the CDR3 is TGTGCCACGGAACAGGGAAATCAGCCCCAGCATTTT.

This clonotype occurred a few times. This rearrangement joins TRBV10-3 to TRBJ2-1; 7 bases map to TRBD1. Germline assignment: CDR1 ENHRY and CDR2 SYGVKD. The CDR3 totals 16 residues. With V trimmed by 2 bases and J by 0 bases, 4 bases remained unmatched. The CDR3 sequence is CAISERGPNSYNEQFF. As DNA, the CDR3 is TGTGCCATCAGTGAGAGGGGGCCCAACTCCTACAATGAGCAGTTCTTC.

This clonotype has a handful of counts. The rearrangement links TRBV12-3 or TRBV12-4 to TRBJ2-3, with 8 bases matching TRBD1. Trimming removed 3 bases from V and 5 bases from J; junction bases left unmatched: 7. This CDR3 is 15 amino acids long. The CDR3 sequence: CASSLVQGARDTQYF. The CDR3 DNA sequence: TGTGCCAGCAGTTTGGTCCAGGGGGCGCGAGATACGCAGTATTTT.

This clonotype was counted at least ten times. The CDR3 reads CASSLEVYEQYF. The CDR3 DNA reads TGTGCCAGCAGCTTAGAGGTCTACGAGCAGTACTTC. The V gene is TRBV7-9, the J gene TRBJ2-7; D call uncertain. Trimming cost V 1 base and J 3 bases, with 4 bases left between them. This CDR3 has 12 amino acids. Germline assignment: CDR1 SEHNR and CDR2 FQNEAQ (reference sequence). The full variable domain, its missing parts supplied by reference TRBV7-9 and TRBJ2-7, is DTGVSQNPRHKITKRGQNVTFRCDPISEHNRLYWYRQTLGQGPEFLTYFQNEAQLEKSRLLSDRFSAERPKGSFSTLEIQRTEQGDSAMYLCASSLEVYEQYFGPGTRLTVT.

This clonotype has only a few counts. The chain uses TRBV6-2 or TRBV6-3 and TRBJ1-3, with D unclear. There are 14 residues in the CDR3. Trimming pared 6 bases from V and 3 bases from J, leaving 12 bases between. The germline gives CDR1 MNHEY, CDR2 SVGEGT. The CDR3: CASRRSAHGNTIYF. The CDR3, as DNA: TGTGCCAGCAGGAGGTCGGCGCATGGAAACACCATATATTTT.

The chain recombines TRBV7-9 with TRBJ2-3; 9 bases map to TRBD1. There are 16 residues in the CDR3. Trimming removed 4 bases from V and 3 bases from J; junction bases left unmatched: 8. Germline CDR1 reads SEHNR; CDR2 reads FQNEAQ (reference sequence). CDR3: CASSSQTGGRTDTQYF. CDR3 sequence (DNA): TGTGCCAGCAGCTCTCAGACAGGGGGAAGGACAGATACGCAGTATTTT.

This chain links TRBV20-1 with TRBJ1-1, with TRBD1 matching 7 bases. The CDR3 spans 13 residues. After removal of 3 bases from V and 1 base from J, the junction contained 2 bases not matched to a gene. CDR1 and CDR2 (germline): DFQATT, SNEGSKA (reference sequence). CDR3 DNA: TGCAGTGCTAGCTACAGGGGGAACACTGAAGCTTTCTTT. It encodes CSASYRGNTEAFF.

Only a few counts were recorded for this clonotype. This chain links TRBV6-5 with TRBJ2-1; 8 nucleotides line up with TRBD2. V shed 7 bases, J shed 9 bases, and the junction held 5 bases outside the gene matches. The germline CDR1 and CDR2 sequences are MNHEY and SVGAGI. The CDR3 spans 12 residues. CDR3 coding DNA: TGTGCCAGCAAAACCGGGGGGGGTGAGCAGTTCTTC. As protein: CASKTGGGEQFF.

The V and J genes are TRBV7-9 and TRBJ2-1; D is perhaps TRBD2 (6 bases). Deletions cut 4 bases from V and 7 bases from J, with 23 bases between. This CDR3 region has 17 residues. CDR1 SEHNR and CDR2 FQNEAQ come from the germline V gene (reference sequence). The CDR3, as DNA: TGTGCCAGCAGCTCTGAGTCCCCCACACCCGGGGGTAATGAGCAGTTCTTC. It encodes CASSSESPTPGGNEQFF.

The chain has TRBV20-1 and TRBJ2-3; 9 nucleotides line up with TRBD2. The V segment lost 6 bases and the J segment 0 bases; nucleotides outside the gene matches: 7. This CDR3 comprises 15 residues. Germline loops: CDR1 DFQATT, CDR2 SNEGSKA (reference sequence). The CDR3 DNA is TGCAGTGCCACTCGTACTAGCGGGAGCACAGATACGCAGTATTTT. Its protein product is CSATRTSGSTDTQYF.

This chain uses TRBV12-3 or TRBV12-4 with TRBJ2-1, with unresolved D. The ends were cut back, 5 bases at V and 1 base at J, with 12 bases in the middle. This CDR3 comprises 15 residues. For the CDR3, the DNA is TGTGCCAGCAGTCAGTCACTTGGGTCCTACAATGAGCAGTTCTTC. It is translated as CASSQSLGSYNEQFF.

This clonotype was picked up many times. The chain carries TRBV7-2 and TRBJ2-1, with 10 positions matching TRBD2. With V trimmed by 5 bases and J by 6 bases, 4 bases remained unmatched. Germline V gene lookup returns CDR1 SGHTA and CDR2 FQGNSA. This CDR3 spans 14 amino acids. The DNA for the CDR3 is TGTGCCAGCAGCCGACTAGCGGGTCTCAATGAGCAGTTCTTC. It translates to CASSRLAGLNEQFF. The complete variable domain, with remaining parts taken from reference TRBV7-2 and TRBJ2-1, reads GAGVSQSPSNKVTEKGKDVELRCDPISGHTALYWYRQSLGQGLEFLIYFQGNSAPDKSGLPSDRFSAERTGGSVSTLTIQRTQQEDSAVYLCASSRLAGLNEQFFGPGTRLTVL.

V is TRBV7-2 and J is TRBJ1-2; 7 nucleotides agree with TRBD1. Trimming took 4 bases from V and 7 from J; bases not matched to a gene: 9. This CDR3 comprises 14 residues. The germline V gene encodes CDR1 SGHTA and CDR2 FQGNSA. Here the CDR3 DNA reads TGTGCCAGCAGCTCGGACAGGTTCGTTCCTGGCTACACCTTC. This encodes CASSSDRFVPGYTF.

In its sample, this clonotype was seen a few times. This rearrangement joins TRBV20-1 to TRBJ1-6; D call uncertain. V was trimmed by 5 bases and J by 1 base, leaving 9 bases between them. The length of the CDR3 is 14 residues. Germline CDR1 and CDR2: DFQATT and SNEGSKA (reference sequence). The CDR3 loop reads CSAPGESYNSPLHF. The DNA of the CDR3 is TGCAGTGCTCCCGGGGAATCCTATAATTCACCCCTCCACTTT.

The J gene is TRBJ2-1, the V gene TRBV18, with D unclear. This CDR3 has 13 residues. CDR1 is KGHSH, CDR2 LQKENI, per germline. Trimming stripped 3 bases from V and 7 bases from J, with 10 bases between. The CDR3 DNA sequence: TGTGCCAGCTCACCCGGGCCTCAAAATGAGCAGTTCTTC. Its translation: CASSPGPQNEQFF.

This clonotype was detected a few times. This sequence joins TRBV12-3 or TRBV12-4 and TRBJ1-2; unclear D gene. Trimming took 3 bases from V and 8 from J, leaving 16 bases between them. CDR3 length: 14 amino acids. CDR3 coding DNA: TGTGCCAGCAGTTTGAGCGAGGGTCCTCGGGGCTACACCTTC. Its protein product is CASSLSEGPRGYTF.

This clonotype was seen only a few times. The rearrangement uses TRBV3-1 and TRBJ2-7, with a tentative D call TRBD1 (5 bases). With 6 bases removed from V and 5 bases from J, the gap between germline ends came to 14 bases. The CDR3 sequence is 13 residues long. The germline gives CDR1 LGHDT, CDR2 YNNKEL (reference sequence). In nucleotides, the CDR3 is TGTGCCAGCAGTCACGCCAGGGCCCACGAGCAGTACTTC. Encoded protein: CASSHARAHEQYF.

V gene TRBV20-1 combines with J gene TRBJ2-7; 7 bases fit TRBD1. Germline loops: CDR1 DFQATT, CDR2 SNEGSKA (reference sequence). V dropped 7 bases and J dropped 2; count of bases not matched to a gene: 8. The CDR3 totals 13 residues. The CDR3 coding sequence is TGCAGTGTCTACGGGACAGCCACCTACGAGCAGTACTTC. Its protein product is CSVYGTATYEQYF.

This clonotype appeared a few times. The chain links TRBV7-2 to TRBJ2-1, with 12 bases lining up with TRBD2. The germline V gene has CDR1 SGHTA and CDR2 FQGNSA. V gave up 5 bases and J gave up 8 bases; unmatched junction bases: 7. The CDR3 consists of 15 residues. The CDR3 region has the DNA TGTGCCAGCAGCCTGACTAGCGGGAGCTTCCATGAGCAGTTCTTC. This codes for CASSLTSGSFHEQFF.